Sequencing of this T cell receptor beta chain was carried out in a study of beta chain features in type 1 diabetes. Overall study: The study found patients and healthy donors alike in age, gender and cell yields.

This clone was seen only a few times. Its antigen is unknown. Reverse transcribing all isolated RNA meant expressed TCRB transcripts were sequenced. The data were produced by immunoSEQ multiplex PCR, yet TCRdb's version contains in-frame clones alone and is incomplete. The sample records roughly 280,000 clones, around 25% being singletons. V lost 6 bases and J lost 2, with 17 bases in between. Looked up from germline, CDR1 is SQVTM and CDR2 is ANQGSEA. CDR3 length equals 14 residues. The study, taken as a whole, reports: Patients' naive, central memory and Treg TCRB repertoires seemed closer to one another than those of healthy donors. A pattern of fewer insertions and more deletions at VDJ junctions was seen in type 1 diabetes patients. Among all four CD4+ subsets, Type 1 diabetes patients had TCRB CDR3s that were moderately but significantly shorter. PCR may have favored shorter templates equally in patients and controls.

What was sequenced was naive CD4+ T cells from blood. This chain links TRBV29-1 with TRBJ2-7, with a weak D call TRBD2 (5 bases). This clonotype was obtained from a woman in her 30s with type 1 diabetes. CDR3 loop: CSVLPGGSTYEQYF. The CDR3 region has the DNA TGCAGCGTCCTCCCTGGAGGCAGCACCTACGAGCAGTACTTC.